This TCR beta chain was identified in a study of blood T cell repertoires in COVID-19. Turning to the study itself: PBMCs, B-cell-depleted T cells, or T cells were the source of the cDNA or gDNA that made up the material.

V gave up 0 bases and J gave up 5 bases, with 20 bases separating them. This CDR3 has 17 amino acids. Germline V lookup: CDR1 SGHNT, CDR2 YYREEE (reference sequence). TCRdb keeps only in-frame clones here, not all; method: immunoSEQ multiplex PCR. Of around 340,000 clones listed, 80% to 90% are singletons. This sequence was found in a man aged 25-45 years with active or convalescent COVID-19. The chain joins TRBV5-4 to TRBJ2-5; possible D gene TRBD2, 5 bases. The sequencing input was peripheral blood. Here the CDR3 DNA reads TGTGCCAGCAGCTTGGATCTCCCTTTGTCGAGGGAGGAGACCCAGTACTTC. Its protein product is CASSLDLPLSREETQYF.